This TCR beta chain is drawn from a study of blood T cell repertoires in COVID-19. The overall study: Sites across the United States, Italy and Spain contributed samples from acute and convalescent COVID-19. PBMCs, B-cell-depleted T cells, or T cells provided the cDNA or gDNA that made up the material.

Per the authors' pipeline: Estimates of nucleated cell counts were drawn from the amplification of reference gene primers. The repertoire was sequenced with immunoSEQ multiplex PCR; TCRdb's copy has only in-frame clones and lacks some. The D gene and trimming were derived from the DNA, and the V and J assignments and clone size from that table. The profile shows about 420,000 clones, roughly 90% of them singletons. V lost 5 bases and J 6 bases, leaving 20 bases between the germline ends. This CDR3 comprises 15 residues. Germline V lookup: CDR1 SGHAT, CDR2 FQNNGV. Patients from Seattle were sampled longitudinally, starting during active infection.

The chain employs TRBV11-2 and TRBJ2-7; D possibly corresponds to TRBD2 (5 bases). Sequences were obtained from peripheral blood. This TCR was recovered from a man between 18 and 35 years old with COVID-19, enrolled during active disease. The CDR3 here is CASSESGSYGREQYF. The DNA for the CDR3 is TGTGCCAGCAGCGAGTCGGGGTCTTACGGCCGCGAGCAGTACTTC.